The sequence of this TCR beta chain was determined in a study of molecular identifiers for immune sequencing clone quantification. Study conclusions and caveats: In CMV-specific effectors, clones above 20 copies held over 99% of molecules; naive, under 1%.

As regards this clonotype: The target antigen is unknown. A clone one base away is much larger, so this may be a read error.

TCRdb re-analysed the PCR reads in MiXCR, keeping a single row per CDR3 protein. Of approximately 680,000 distinct CDR3 sequences in the sample, over 25% are singletons; the top ten hold 0.7% to 0.95%. The origin of this receptor is a human donor in good health. Some libraries in this study had Jurkat cell RNA spiked in. The sample consisted of naive CD8+ T cells from blood, with Jurkat cell RNA spiked in. Subset described: FACS-sorted CD8+CD4-CCR7+CD45RA+ naive T cells.

In DNA, the CDR3 is TGCGCCAGCAGCCAGGCGTTCGGCGGGGAGCTGTTTTTT. Translation gives CASSQAFGGELFF. The J gene is TRBJ2-2, the V gene TRBV4-1; D unresolved. Germline loops: CDR1 MGHRA, CDR2 YSYEKL. CDR3 length: 13 residues. The germline V and J ends were trimmed by 3 bases and 7 bases, with 9 bases remaining between them.